These 32 T cell receptor beta chains originate from one sample sequenced in a study of T-cell reconstitution after alpha-beta-depleted transplantation in children. Unique molecular identifiers were used to barcode this TCRbeta library. TCRdb recomputed calls from the PCR reads with MiXCR, one row per CDR3 protein. The sample carries approximately 520,000 distinct CDR3 sequences, approximately 30% recorded once. Material: PBMCs from the stem cell graft donor, obtained from the stem cell graft. Receptors originate from a human donor who donated a stem cell graft to a child with aplastic anemia.

The chain carries TRBV9 and TRBJ2-3; TRBD2 agrees at 10 bases. The junction had 1 base not matched to a gene; V was cut back by 4 bases and J by 5 bases. The V gene's germline CDR1 is SGDLS and CDR2 YYNGEE. This CDR3 is built from 13 residues. Written as DNA, the CDR3 is TGTGCCAGCAGCTGGACTAGCGGAGATACGCAGTATTTT. This gives the protein CASSWTSGDTQYF.

The chain has TRBV27 and TRBJ2-7; 11 bases map to TRBD2. V gave up 8 bases and J gave up 0 bases; unmatched junction bases: 3. There are 14 residues in the CDR3. CDR1 MNHEY and CDR2 SMNVEV come from the germline V gene (reference sequence). The CDR3 nucleotides are TGTGCCAGCGGTACTAGCGGGAGCTCCTACGAGCAGTACGTC. Translation gives CASGTSGSSYEQYV.

The chain uses TRBV30 and TRBJ1-2; D remains unclear. The CDR3 has 13 residues. Germline CDR1 reads GTSNPN; CDR2 reads SVGIG (reference sequence). Trimming left V 5 bases short and J 3 bases short, with 13 bases between. This CDR3 is CAWALRLDYGYTF. The CDR3 nucleotides read TGTGCCTGGGCTCTCAGGCTCGACTATGGCTACACCTTC.

This clonotype was observed a few times. The chain carries TRBV12-3 or TRBV12-4 and TRBJ2-3; no definite D call. The CDR3 is made up of 14 amino acids. The V end was cut by 1 base, the J end by 4 bases, with 9 bases between. The CDR3 is CASSLGPGPDTQYF. In nucleotides, the CDR3 is TGTGCCAGCAGTTTAGGGCCGGGCCCAGATACGCAGTATTTT.

In DNA, the CDR3 is TGTGCCAGCAGGCGACAGGGGGCGGGCGGGGAGCTGTTTTTT. Protein: CASRRQGAGGELFF. The chain has TRBV12-3 or TRBV12-4 and TRBJ2-2, with 10 bases fitting TRBD1. The junction had 5 bases not matched to a gene; V was cut back by 6 bases and J by 7 bases. The CDR3 runs 14 residues.

The rearrangement links TRBV7-9 to TRBJ1-1; D is perhaps TRBD1 (5 bases). This CDR3 is 15 amino acids long. From germline, CDR1 is SEHNR and CDR2 FQNEAQ (reference sequence). V lost 5 bases, J lost 1 base, and 14 bases lay in between. CDR3 region: CASSPTTGGNTEAFF. The CDR3 DNA follows: TGTGCCAGCAGCCCCACGACCGGGGGGAACACTGAAGCTTTCTTT.

The chain carries TRBV5-5 and TRBJ2-7; TRBD1 is a possible D gene (6 bases). CDR1 and CDR2 (germline): SGHKS, YYEKEE (reference sequence). Trimming removed 5 bases at V and 5 bases at J, with 20 bases between. There are 15 residues in the CDR3. The CDR3 nucleotides read TGTGCCAGCAGTACGGTCCCCAACAAGGGGGACGAGCAGTACTTC. Translation: CASSTVPNKGDEQYF.

The sample holds a few counts of this clonotype. CDR3 sequence reads: CASSSDSDGYGYTF. CDR3 bases: TGTGCCAGCAGCTCAGACTCCGACGGGTATGGCTACACCTTC. V and J are TRBV13 and TRBJ1-2, with D unclear. V shed 4 bases and J shed 5 bases, with 14 bases lying between them. From germline, CDR1 is PRHDT and CDR2 FYEKMQ (reference sequence). This CDR3 is built from 14 residues.

The DNA of the CDR3 is TGTGCCAGCCTCCCAGCGGCCGACTACAATGAGCAGTTCTTC. Translating gives CASLPAADYNEQFF. This chain joins TRBV6-1 and TRBJ2-1, with D maybe TRBD2 (5 bases). Germline assignment: CDR1 MNHNS and CDR2 SASEGT. The CDR3 consists of 14 residues. Trimming removed 8 bases from V and 3 bases from J, with 14 bases in between.

The chain is built from TRBV6-1 and TRBJ1-5; D ambiguous. Germline values: CDR1 MNHNS, CDR2 SASEGT. The CDR3 loop spans 13 amino acids. Trimming cost V 1 base and J 6 bases, with 7 bases left between them. The CDR3 protein is CASSEGRVQPQHF. In DNA form, the CDR3 reads TGTGCCAGCAGTGAAGGGAGGGTTCAGCCCCAGCATTTT.

V gene TRBV5-5 combines with J gene TRBJ1-1; 10 bases are a match to TRBD1. This CDR3 has 11 amino acids. CDR1 is SGHKS and CDR2 is YYEKEE in the germline V gene (reference sequence). The junction had 0 bases not matched to a gene; V was cut back by 3 bases and J by 10 bases. The CDR3: CASSWDRGAFF. Here the CDR3 DNA reads TGTGCCAGCAGCTGGGACAGGGGAGCTTTCTTT.

In this sample, this clonotype turned up a few times. The chain is built from TRBV20-1 and TRBJ2-3; the D gene could be TRBD1 or TRBD2 (5 bases each). In germline, CDR1 is DFQATT, CDR2 SNEGSKA (reference sequence). The CDR3 length is 17 residues. V gave up 1 base and J gave up 2 bases, with 19 bases separating them. CDR3 region: CSARVLVGPSFTDTQYF. DNA of the CDR3: TGCAGTGCTAGAGTGTTGGTGGGACCGAGTTTCACAGATACGCAGTATTTT.

This rearrangement joins TRBV27 to TRBJ2-3; perhaps TRBD2 as D (6 bases). Trimming removed 0 bases at V and 4 bases at J, with 8 bases between. Germline-derived CDR1 and CDR2 are MNHEY and SMNVEV (reference sequence). The CDR3 consists of 14 residues. CDR3 in DNA: TGTGCCAGCAGTTTATCTTCGGGAGCAGATACGCAGTATTTT. Protein: CASSLSSGADTQYF.

V usage is TRBV9 and J usage is TRBJ2-3; D may be TRBD2 (5 bases). The CDR3 consists of 13 residues. Germline lookup yields CDR1 SGDLS and CDR2 YYNGEE. Trimming left V 0 bases short and J 3 bases short, with 5 bases between. CDR3 region: CASSVGLTDTQYF. In nucleotides, the CDR3 is TGTGCCAGCAGCGTAGGACTAACAGATACGCAGTATTTT.

The genes are TRBV15 and TRBJ2-1; weak D call: TRBD2 (6 bases). CDR1 LNHNV and CDR2 YYDKDF come from the germline V gene (reference sequence). The CDR3 consists of 16 residues. With 0 bases removed from V and 2 bases from J, the gap between germline ends came to 11 bases. CDR3 nucleotide sequence: TGTGCCACCAGCAGAGATCGGGCGGGAACCTACAATGAGCAGTTCTTC. Its translation: CATSRDRAGTYNEQFF.

The chain uses TRBV7-3 and TRBJ2-3, with D possibly TRBD2 on 5 matching bases. The ends were cut back, 1 base at V and 6 bases at J, with 14 bases in the middle. This CDR3 contains 15 residues. The germline gives CDR1 SGHTA, CDR2 FQGTGA. The CDR3 is CASSLRRTETDTQYF. The DNA of the CDR3 is TGTGCCAGCAGCTTAAGACGGACTGAGACGGATACGCAGTATTTT.

This clonotype was picked up one time. J is TRBJ2-7 and V is TRBV27, with D unclear. Germline loops: CDR1 MNHEY, CDR2 SMNVEV (reference sequence). The CDR3 length is 17 residues. Trimming removed 0 bases at V and 3 bases at J, with 18 bases between. The CDR3 loop is CASSLSLVIRACYEQYV. CDR3 coding DNA: TGTGCCAGCAGTTTATCTTTAGTTATTAGGGCTTGCTACGAGCAGTACGTC.

This sequence joins TRBV5-5 and TRBJ1-5, with 8 bases lining up with TRBD1. The CDR3 totals 17 residues. The trim removed 4 bases at V and 0 bases at J, leaving 9 bases unmatched. Per germline, CDR1 SGHKS and CDR2 YYEKEE (reference sequence). The DNA of the CDR3 is TGTGCCAGCAGCGCAGGACAGGGTCTCGGTAGCAATCAGCCCCAGCATTTT. It is translated as CASSAGQGLGSNQPQHF.

The chain recombines TRBV4-2 with TRBJ2-1, with a tentative D call TRBD1 (6 bases). The germline V gene encodes CDR1 LGHNA and CDR2 YNFKEQ. The length of the CDR3 is 16 residues. V lost 1 base and J lost 2, with 12 bases in between. CDR3 sequence reads: CASSQVSQGTYNEQFF. Written as DNA, the CDR3 is TGTGCCAGCAGCCAAGTCAGCCAGGGGACCTACAATGAGCAGTTCTTC.

CDR3 sequence: CASSLNGDEQFF. The CDR3 region has the DNA TGCGCCAGCAGCCTCAATGGAGATGAGCAGTTCTTC. The chain joins TRBV4-3 to TRBJ2-1; D ambiguous. This CDR3 is 12 amino acids long. CDR1 and CDR2 (germline): LGHNA, YSLEER. V lost 4 bases to trimming and J lost 8 bases, with 9 bases between them.

The V gene is TRBV3-1, the J gene TRBJ2-7; D perhaps matches TRBD2 (5 bases). Germline values: CDR1 LGHDT, CDR2 YNNKEL (reference sequence). The V gene lost 3 bases and the J gene lost 4 bases, with 13 bases spanning the gap. The CDR3 is 14 amino acids. The CDR3: CASSHDRTFYEQYF. CDR3 in DNA: TGTGCCAGCAGCCATGATCGGACTTTTTACGAGCAGTACTTC.

The DNA for the CDR3 is TGCAGCGTTGAGGGGGCGGGAGGGCCGGGAGATACGCAGTATTTT. Its protein is CSVEGAGGPGDTQYF. The chain is built from TRBV29-1 and TRBJ2-3; 9 bases are shared with TRBD2. The V segment lost 3 bases and the J segment 5 bases; nucleotides outside the gene matches: 9. CDR1 and CDR2 from the germline V gene are SQVTM and ANQGSEA. This CDR3 region has 15 residues.

The V gene is TRBV12-3 or TRBV12-4, the J gene TRBJ2-5; 7 bases fit TRBD1. The length of the CDR3 is 16 residues. Trimming cost V 5 bases and J 2 bases; bases outside gene matches: 11. The CDR3 reads CASSIGTGQRQETQYF. For the CDR3, the DNA is TGTGCCAGCAGTATAGGGACGGGACAGCGACAAGAGACCCAGTACTTC.

This clonotype was seen a few times. The V gene is TRBV27, the J gene TRBJ1-2, with D possibly TRBD1 on 6 matching bases. The germline gives CDR1 MNHEY, CDR2 SMNVEV (reference sequence). Trimming took 2 bases from V and 4 from J, leaving 11 bases between them. CDR3 length equals 14 residues. The CDR3 reads CASSLREGGYGYTF. The CDR3 nucleotides are TGTGCCAGCAGTTTACGAGAGGGGGGCTATGGCTACACCTTC.

This clonotype has only a few counts. V is TRBV18 and J is TRBJ1-1; D is undetermined. The V gene's germline CDR1 is KGHSH and CDR2 LQKENI. CDR3 length: 15 residues. V was pared by 2 bases and J by 0 bases, with 10 bases between. In nucleotides, the CDR3 is TGTGCCAGCTCACCAGGTATCACCCTGAACACTGAAGCTTTCTTT. It codes for CASSPGITLNTEAFF.

This clonotype appeared once. This rearrangement joins TRBV7-9 to TRBJ2-3, with TRBD2 as a possible D gene (5 bases). The CDR3 has 15 residues. Germline V lookup: CDR1 SEHNR, CDR2 FQNEAQ (reference sequence). With 3 bases removed from V and 8 bases from J, the gap between germline ends came to 18 bases. CDR3 nucleotide sequence: TGTGCCAGCAGCTTTTTGGCCCACGGGAAGGCTACGCAGTATTTT. It is translated as CASSFLAHGKATQYF.

CDR3 nucleotides: TGCAGCGTTGAGGCCGGACAGGGGGCCGGCGAGCAGTACTTC. It translates to CSVEAGQGAGEQYF. The chain joins TRBV29-1 to TRBJ2-7, with TRBD1 matching 11 bases. This CDR3 contains 14 residues. Germline values: CDR1 SQVTM, CDR2 ANQGSEA. The junction had 7 bases not matched to a gene; V was cut back by 3 bases and J by 6 bases.

V is TRBV7-9 and J is TRBJ1-1; 7 nucleotides align to TRBD1. The CDR3 sequence is 13 residues long. Unmatched junction bases numbered 5, after V lost 4 bases and J lost 6 bases. Germline-derived CDR1 and CDR2 are SEHNR and FQNEAQ (reference sequence). Written as DNA, the CDR3 is TGTGCCAGCAGCTATAAAGGACAGGCTGAAGCTTTCTTT. Its translation is CASSYKGQAEAFF.

A few counts support this clonotype. The V call is TRBV15, the J call TRBJ1-5; D unresolved. The germline V and J ends were trimmed by 3 bases and 5 bases, with 11 bases remaining between them. The germline V gene has CDR1 LNHNV and CDR2 YYDKDF (reference sequence). CDR3 length: 14 residues. The CDR3 region has the DNA TGTGCCACCAGCAGTCTGAGCTTCGATCAGCCCCAGCATTTT. It yields the protein CATSSLSFDQPQHF.

This clonotype was found a few times. This chain connects TRBV7-9 to TRBJ1-1; no firm D call. V was cut by 7 bases and J by 5 bases, with 11 bases left in between. CDR1 and CDR2 (germline): SEHNR, FQNEAQ (reference sequence). The CDR3 extends over 12 amino acids. Here the CDR3 DNA reads TGTGCCAGCATCTCGTACCGGACTGAAGCTTTCTTT. Translated, it gives CASISYRTEAFF. The whole variable domain, remainder taken from reference TRBV7-9 and TRBJ1-1, is DTGVSQNPRHKITKRGQNVTFRCDPISEHNRLYWYRQTLGQGPEFLTYFQNEAQLEKSRLLSDRFSAERPKGSFSTLEIQRTEQGDSAMYLCASISYRTEAFFGQGTRLTVV.

The chain recombines TRBV12-3 or TRBV12-4 with TRBJ2-1; 7 positions agree with TRBD2. The CDR3 extends over 14 amino acids. Trimming at V came to 5 bases and at J to 6 bases, leaving 7 bases not matched to a gene. Here the CDR3 reads CASSTSGKGNEQFF. CDR3 nucleotide sequence: TGTGCCAGCAGTACGAGCGGGAAGGGCAATGAGCAGTTCTTC.

This clonotype was observed a few times. The genes are TRBV24-1 and TRBJ2-7; D ambiguous. Trimming stripped 7 bases from V and 3 bases from J, with 6 bases between. CDR3 size: 11 residues. CDR1 is KGHDR, CDR2 SFDVKD, per germline. The CDR3 DNA follows: TGTGCCACCAGCAGATACTACGAGCAGTACTTC. Translated, it gives CATSRYYEQYF.